This T cell receptor beta chain was sequenced in a study of blood T cell repertoires in COVID-19. About the research overall: Acute and convalescent COVID-19 samples came from the United States, Italy and Spain. Sources were T cells, B-cell-depleted T cells, or PBMCs; the material itself was cDNA or gDNA.

Original data processing: Estimation of nucleated cell counts was performed using reference gene primer amplification. Repertoires were generated with immunoSEQ multiplex PCR, while TCRdb's copy carries only in-frame clones and drops some. V and J calls and clone size come straight from that table; D and trimming were deduced from the DNA. The sample lists about 54,000 clones, around nine tenths occurring once. The V end was cut by 0 bases, the J end by 5 bases, with 17 bases between. CDR3 length: 16 residues. Germline V gives CDR1 ENHRY, CDR2 SYGVKD. The V gene is TRBV10-3, the J gene TRBJ2-7; D possibly corresponds to TRBD1 (6 bases). The sequencing input was peripheral blood. The TCR comes from a woman between 40 and 50 years old with active COVID-19. CDR3 residues: CAISESTGRGSDEQYF. In DNA, the CDR3 is TGTGCCATCAGTGAGTCGACGGGCAGGGGATCTGACGAGCAGTACTTC.